This T cell receptor (beta chain) was identified during a study of CD8 T cells in Susac syndrome. Study observations and caveats: In its TCR sequencing and HLA analysis, the study acknowledged that the number of individuals was relatively small.

The CDR3 is 16 residues long. Germline lookup yields CDR1 SGHTA and CDR2 FQGNSA. V was clipped by 5 bases and J by 4 bases; unmatched bases: 11. The multiple sclerosis control group consisted of treatment-naive patients whose relapsing-remitting disease, which was either stable or active, fulfilled revised McDonald criteria. While CD8+ and CD4+ T cells were isolated negatively, TEMRA cells were enriched by FACS. Reverse transcription of roughly 0.5 to 1 ug RNA was performed with random hexamers. It was immunoSEQ multiplex PCR that amplified TCR beta CDR3 across 54 Vbeta and 13 Jbeta. Using its own MiXCR run on the immunoSEQ multiplex PCR reads, TCRdb lists one record per CDR3 protein. This repertoire shows 250,000 or so distinct CDR3 sequences, around 95% found once; its top ten account for approximately 0.072%. Comments on this clonotype: The target antigen is unknown.

Specimen: CD4+ T cells from PBMCs. The sequence was obtained from a human donor with multiple sclerosis. The rearrangement links TRBV7-2 to TRBJ1-5, with 7 positions matching TRBD1. The CDR3 DNA sequence: TGTGCCAGCAGCCCCCAGACAGGGTTATTTAATCAGCCCCAGCATTTT. This translates into CASSPQTGLFNQPQHF. The variable domain in full, completed from reference TRBV7-2 and TRBJ1-5, reads GAGVSQSPSNKVTEKGKDVELRCDPISGHTALYWYRQSLGQGLEFLIYFQGNSAPDKSGLPSDRFSAERTGGSVSTLTIQRTQQEDSAVYLCASSPQTGLFNQPQHFGDGTRLSIL.